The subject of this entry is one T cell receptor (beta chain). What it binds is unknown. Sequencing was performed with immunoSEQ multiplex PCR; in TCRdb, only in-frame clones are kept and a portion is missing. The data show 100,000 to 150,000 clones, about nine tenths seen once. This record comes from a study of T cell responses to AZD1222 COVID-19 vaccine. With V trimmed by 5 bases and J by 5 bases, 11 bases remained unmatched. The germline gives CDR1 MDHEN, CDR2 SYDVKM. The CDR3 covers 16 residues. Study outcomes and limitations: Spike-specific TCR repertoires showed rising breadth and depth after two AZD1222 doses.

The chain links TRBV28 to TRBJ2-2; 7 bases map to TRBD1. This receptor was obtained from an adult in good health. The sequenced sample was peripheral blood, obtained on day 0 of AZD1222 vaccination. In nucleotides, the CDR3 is TGTGCCAGCAGTCGAATCCGGGGACAGCAGACCGGGGAGCTGTTTTTT. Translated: CASSRIRGQQTGELFF.